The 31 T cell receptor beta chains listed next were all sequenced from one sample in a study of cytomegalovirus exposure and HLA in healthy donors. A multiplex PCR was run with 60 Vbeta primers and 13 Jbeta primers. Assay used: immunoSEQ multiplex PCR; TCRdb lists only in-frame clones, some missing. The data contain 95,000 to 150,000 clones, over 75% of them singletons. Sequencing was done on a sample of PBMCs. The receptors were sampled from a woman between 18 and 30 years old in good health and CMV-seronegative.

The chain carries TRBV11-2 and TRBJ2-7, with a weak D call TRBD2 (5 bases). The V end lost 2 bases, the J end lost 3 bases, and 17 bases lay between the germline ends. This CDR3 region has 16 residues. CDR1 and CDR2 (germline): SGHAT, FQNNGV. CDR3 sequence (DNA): TGTGCCAGCAGCTTACACTTTACGGGATCCCTCTACGAGCAGTACTTC. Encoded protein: CASSLHFTGSLYEQYF. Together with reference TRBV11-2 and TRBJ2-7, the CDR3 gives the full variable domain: EAGVAQSPRYKIIEKRQSVAFWCNPISGHATLYWYQQILGQGPKLLIQFQNNGVVDDSQLPKDRFSAERLKGVDSTLKIQPAKLEDSAVYLCASSLHFTGSLYEQYFGPGTRLTVT.

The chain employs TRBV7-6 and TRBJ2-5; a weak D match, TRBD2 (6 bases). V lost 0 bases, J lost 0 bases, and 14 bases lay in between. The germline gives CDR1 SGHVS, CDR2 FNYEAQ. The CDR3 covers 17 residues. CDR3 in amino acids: CASSLAGTPMYQETQYF. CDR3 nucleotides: TGTGCCAGCAGCTTAGCCGGGACTCCCATGTACCAAGAGACCCAGTACTTC.

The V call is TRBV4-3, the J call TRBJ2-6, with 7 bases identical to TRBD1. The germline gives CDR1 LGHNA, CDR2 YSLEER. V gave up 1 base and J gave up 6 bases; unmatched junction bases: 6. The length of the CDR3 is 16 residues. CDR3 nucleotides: TGCGCCAGCAGCCAAGCGTGGAAGGGGGCGGCCAACGTCCTGACTTTC. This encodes CASSQAWKGAANVLTF.

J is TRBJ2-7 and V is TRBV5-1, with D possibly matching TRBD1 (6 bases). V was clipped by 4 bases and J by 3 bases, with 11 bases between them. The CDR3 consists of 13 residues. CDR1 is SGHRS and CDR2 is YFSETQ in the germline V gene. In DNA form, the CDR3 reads TGCGCCAGCAGCCCCGGACAGAACTACGAGCAGTACTTC. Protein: CASSPGQNYEQYF.

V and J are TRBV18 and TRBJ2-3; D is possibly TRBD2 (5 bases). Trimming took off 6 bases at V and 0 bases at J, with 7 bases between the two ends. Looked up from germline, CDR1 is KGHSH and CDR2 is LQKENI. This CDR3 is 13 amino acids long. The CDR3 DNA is TGTGCCAGCTCGCCGGGGAGCACAGATACGCAGTATTTT. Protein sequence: CASSPGSTDTQYF.

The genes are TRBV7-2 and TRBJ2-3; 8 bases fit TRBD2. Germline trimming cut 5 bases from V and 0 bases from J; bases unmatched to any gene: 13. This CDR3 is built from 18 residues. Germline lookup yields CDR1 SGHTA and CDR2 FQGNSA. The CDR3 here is CASSLRAGGFPSTDTQYF. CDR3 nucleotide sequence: TGTGCCAGCAGCCTCAGGGCGGGAGGCTTCCCTAGCACAGATACGCAGTATTTT.

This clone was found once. CDR3 sequence (DNA): TGTGCCAGCAGCCCGACAGGGGTGGGCACTGAAGCTTTCTTT. This gives the protein CASSPTGVGTEAFF. The chain joins TRBV27 to TRBJ1-1, with 8 positions matching TRBD1. Germline values: CDR1 MNHEY, CDR2 SMNVEV (reference sequence). The CDR3 is 14 amino acids. V was pared by 6 bases and J by 4 bases, with 7 bases of the junction left unmatched.

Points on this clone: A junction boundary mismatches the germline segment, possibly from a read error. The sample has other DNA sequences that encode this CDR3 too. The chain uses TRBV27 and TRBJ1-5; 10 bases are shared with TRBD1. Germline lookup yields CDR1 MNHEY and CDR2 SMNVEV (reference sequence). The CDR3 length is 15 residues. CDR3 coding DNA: TGCGCCAGCAAAACCGGGACAGGGGACAATCAGCCCCAGCATTTT. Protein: CASKTGTGDNQPQHF.

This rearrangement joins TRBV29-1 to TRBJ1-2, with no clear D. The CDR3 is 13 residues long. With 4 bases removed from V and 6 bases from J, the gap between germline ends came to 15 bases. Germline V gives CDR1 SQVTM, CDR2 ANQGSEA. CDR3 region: CSVGDTEQNGYTF. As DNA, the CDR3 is TGCAGCGTTGGTGACACCGAACAAAATGGCTACACCTTC.

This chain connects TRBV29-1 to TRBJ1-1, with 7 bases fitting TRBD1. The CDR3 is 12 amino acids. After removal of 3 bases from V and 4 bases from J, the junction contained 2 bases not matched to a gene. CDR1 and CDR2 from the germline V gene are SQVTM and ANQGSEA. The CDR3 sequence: CSVDRGSTEAFF. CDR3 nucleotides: TGCAGCGTTGACAGGGGGAGCACTGAAGCTTTCTTT.

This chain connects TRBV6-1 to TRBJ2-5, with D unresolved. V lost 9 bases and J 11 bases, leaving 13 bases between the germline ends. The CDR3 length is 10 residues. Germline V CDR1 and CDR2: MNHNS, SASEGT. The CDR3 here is CASRFGEQYF. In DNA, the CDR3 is TGTGCCAGTCGTTTCGGTGAGCAGTACTTC.

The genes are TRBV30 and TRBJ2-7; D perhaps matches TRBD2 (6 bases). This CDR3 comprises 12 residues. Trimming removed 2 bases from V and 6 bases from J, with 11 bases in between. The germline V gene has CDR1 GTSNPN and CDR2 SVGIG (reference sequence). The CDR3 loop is CAWSYLGGEQYF. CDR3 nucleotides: TGTGCCTGGAGTTATCTCGGGGGCGAGCAGTACTTC.

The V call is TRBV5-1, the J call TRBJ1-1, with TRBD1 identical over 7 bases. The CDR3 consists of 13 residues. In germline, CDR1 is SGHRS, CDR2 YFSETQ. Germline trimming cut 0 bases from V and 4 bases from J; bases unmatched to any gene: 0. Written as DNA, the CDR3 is TGCGCCAGCAGCTTGGACAGGGGCACTGAAGCTTTCTTT. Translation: CASSLDRGTEAFF.

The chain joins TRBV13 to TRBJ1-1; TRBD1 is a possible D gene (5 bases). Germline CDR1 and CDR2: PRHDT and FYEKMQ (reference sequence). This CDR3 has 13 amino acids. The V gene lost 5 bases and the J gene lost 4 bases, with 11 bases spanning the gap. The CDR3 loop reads CASSLVGGTEAFF. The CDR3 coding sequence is TGTGCCAGCAGCCTGGTGGGGGGCACTGAAGCTTTCTTT.

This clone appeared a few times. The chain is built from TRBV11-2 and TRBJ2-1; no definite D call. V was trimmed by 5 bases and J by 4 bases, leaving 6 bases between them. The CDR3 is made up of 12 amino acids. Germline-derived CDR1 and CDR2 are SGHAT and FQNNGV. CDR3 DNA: TGTGCCAGCAGCGGCAGGTACAATGAGCAGTTCTTC. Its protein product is CASSGRYNEQFF.

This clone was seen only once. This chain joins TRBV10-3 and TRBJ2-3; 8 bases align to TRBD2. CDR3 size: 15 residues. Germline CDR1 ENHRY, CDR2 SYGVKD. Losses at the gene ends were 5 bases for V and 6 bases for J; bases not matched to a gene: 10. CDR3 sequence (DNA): TGTGCCATCAGTCCGGGAGGCGGGGGGCAGGATACGCAGTATTTT. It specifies CAISPGGGGQDTQYF.

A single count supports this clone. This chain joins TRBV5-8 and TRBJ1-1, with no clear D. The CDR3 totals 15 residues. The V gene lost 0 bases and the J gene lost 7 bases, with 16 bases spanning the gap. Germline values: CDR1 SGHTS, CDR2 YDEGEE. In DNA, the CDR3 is TGTGCCAGCAGCTTGGCTTGGAGGAGCTGGAATGAAGCTTTCTTT. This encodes CASSLAWRSWNEAFF.

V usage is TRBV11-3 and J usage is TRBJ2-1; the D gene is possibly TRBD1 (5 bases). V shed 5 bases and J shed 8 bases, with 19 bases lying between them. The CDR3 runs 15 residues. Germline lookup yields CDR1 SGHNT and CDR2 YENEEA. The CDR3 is CASSQGLVRVDEQFF. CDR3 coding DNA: TGTGCCAGCAGCCAGGGCCTCGTAAGGGTAGATGAGCAGTTCTTC.

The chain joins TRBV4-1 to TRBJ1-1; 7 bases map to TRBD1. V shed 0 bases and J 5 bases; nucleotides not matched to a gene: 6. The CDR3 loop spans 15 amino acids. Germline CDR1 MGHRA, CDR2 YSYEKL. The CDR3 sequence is CASSQDTGVRTEAFF. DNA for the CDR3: TGCGCCAGCAGCCAAGACACAGGGGTAAGGACTGAAGCTTTCTTT.

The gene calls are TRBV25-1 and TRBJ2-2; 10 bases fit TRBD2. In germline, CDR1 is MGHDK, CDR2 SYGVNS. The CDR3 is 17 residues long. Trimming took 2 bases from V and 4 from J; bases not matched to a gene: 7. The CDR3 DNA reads TGTGCCAGCAGTGAAGGAATAGCGGGGGGTTTCACCGGGGAGCTGTTTTTT. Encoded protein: CASSEGIAGGFTGELFF.

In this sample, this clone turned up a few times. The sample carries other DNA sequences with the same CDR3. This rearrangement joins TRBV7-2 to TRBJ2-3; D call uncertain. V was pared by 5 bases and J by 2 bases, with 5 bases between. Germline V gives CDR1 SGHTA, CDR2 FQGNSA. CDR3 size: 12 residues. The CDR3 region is CASSPYTDTQYF. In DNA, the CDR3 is TGTGCCAGCAGCCCCTACACAGATACGCAGTATTTT.

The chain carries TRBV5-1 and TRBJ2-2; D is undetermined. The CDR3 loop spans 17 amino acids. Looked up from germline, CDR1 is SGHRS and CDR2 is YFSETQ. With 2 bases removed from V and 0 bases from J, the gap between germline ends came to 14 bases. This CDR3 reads CASSFKWADSNTGELFF. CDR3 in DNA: TGCGCCAGCAGCTTTAAATGGGCAGATTCGAACACCGGGGAGCTGTTTTTT.

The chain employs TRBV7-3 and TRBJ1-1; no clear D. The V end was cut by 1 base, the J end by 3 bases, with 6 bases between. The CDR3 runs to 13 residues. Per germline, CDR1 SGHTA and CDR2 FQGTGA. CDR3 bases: TGTGCCAGCAGCTTAAAAGGAGACACTGAAGCTTTCTTT. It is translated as CASSLKGDTEAFF.

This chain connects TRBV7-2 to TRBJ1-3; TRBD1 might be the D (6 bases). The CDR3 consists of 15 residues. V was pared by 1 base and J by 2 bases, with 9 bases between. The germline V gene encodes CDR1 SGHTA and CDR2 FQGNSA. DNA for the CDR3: TGTGCCAGCAGCTTAGTGGCAGGGGCTGGAAACACCATATATTTT. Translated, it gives CASSLVAGAGNTIYF.

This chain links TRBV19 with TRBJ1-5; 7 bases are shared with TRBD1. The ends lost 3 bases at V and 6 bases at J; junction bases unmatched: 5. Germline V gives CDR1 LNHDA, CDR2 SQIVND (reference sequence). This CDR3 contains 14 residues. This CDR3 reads CASSIRQGGQPQHF. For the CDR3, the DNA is TGTGCCAGTAGTATCCGACAGGGTGGTCAGCCCCAGCATTTT.

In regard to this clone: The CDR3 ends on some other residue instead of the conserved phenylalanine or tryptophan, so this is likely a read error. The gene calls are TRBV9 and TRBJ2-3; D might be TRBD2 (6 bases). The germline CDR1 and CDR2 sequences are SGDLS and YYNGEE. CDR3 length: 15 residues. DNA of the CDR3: TGTGCCGGCAGCGTAGCAGAGCGGGGCACAGATACGCAGTATCTT. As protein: CAGSVAERGTDTQYL.

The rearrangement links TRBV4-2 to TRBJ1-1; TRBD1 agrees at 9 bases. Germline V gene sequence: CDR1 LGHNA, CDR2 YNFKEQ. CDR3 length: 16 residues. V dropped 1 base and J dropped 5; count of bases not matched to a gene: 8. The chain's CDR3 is CASSQAVGQGDTEAFF. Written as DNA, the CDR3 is TGTGCCAGCAGCCAAGCAGTGGGACAGGGTGATACTGAAGCTTTCTTT.

In DNA, the CDR3 is TGTGCCAGCAGGTGGGGGGGGCGCGGCGAGCAGTACTTC. This gives the protein CASRWGGRGEQYF. The chain is built from TRBV6-5 and TRBJ2-7, with D possibly being TRBD2 (7 bases). The CDR3 extends over 13 amino acids. The V and J ends lost 6 bases and 6 bases respectively, with 15 bases between them. The germline CDR1 and CDR2 sequences are MNHEY and SVGAGI.

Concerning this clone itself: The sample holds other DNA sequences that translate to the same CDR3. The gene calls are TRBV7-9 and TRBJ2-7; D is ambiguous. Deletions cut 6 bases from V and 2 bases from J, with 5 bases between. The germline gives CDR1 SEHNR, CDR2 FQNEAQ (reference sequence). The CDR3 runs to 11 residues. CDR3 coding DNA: TGTGCCAGCAGTTCTACCTACGAGCAGTACTTC. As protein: CASSSTYEQYF.

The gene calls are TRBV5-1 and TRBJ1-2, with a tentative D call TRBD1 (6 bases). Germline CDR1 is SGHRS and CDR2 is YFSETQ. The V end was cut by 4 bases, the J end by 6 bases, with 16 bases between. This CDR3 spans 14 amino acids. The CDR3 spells CASSTDTGFDGYTF. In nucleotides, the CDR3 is TGCGCCAGCAGCACGGACACAGGGTTTGATGGCTACACCTTC.

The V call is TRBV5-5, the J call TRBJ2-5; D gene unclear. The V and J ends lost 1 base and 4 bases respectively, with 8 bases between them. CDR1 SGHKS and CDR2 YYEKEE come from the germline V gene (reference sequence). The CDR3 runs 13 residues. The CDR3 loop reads CASSLQVLETQYF. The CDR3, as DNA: TGTGCCAGCAGCTTGCAGGTGCTAGAGACCCAGTACTTC.